This T cell receptor (beta chain) was found in a study of T cells in Graves' hyperthyroidism and ophthalmopathy. Notes on the study in general: For ophthalmopathy, model prediction preceded onset by a median roughly 6.3 months.

CDR3 size: 12 residues. Germline V CDR1 and CDR2: MGHDK, SYGVNS. The ends were cut back, 4 bases at V and 2 bases at J, with 6 bases in the middle. Researchers amplified the TCR beta CDR3 regions from RNA transcripts. A set of HTBI primers served as the primers for a first-round RT-PCR of the TCR CDR3. Each CDR3 protein is one row after TCRdb ran MiXCR on the multiplex PCR reads. This table has 500,000 to 650,000 distinct CDR3 sequences, roughly 45% appearing once. This clonotype appeared many times. Its antigen is unknown. Sequenced input: peripheral blood or thyroid tissue (not recorded which). The TCR comes from an adult woman with Graves' disease, either hyperthyroidism or ophthalmopathy (not recorded which). This sequence joins TRBV25-1 and TRBJ2-7; D is unclear. The CDR3 sequence is CASSGQAYEQYF. The CDR3 nucleotides are TGTGCCAGCAGTGGCCAGGCCTACGAGCAGTACTTC.